The source of this TCR beta chain is a study of human thymus T cells. CDR1 and CDR2 (germline): MGHRA, YSYEKL. Trimming cost V 0 bases and J 8 bases; bases outside gene matches: 11. The CDR3 sequence is 17 residues long. Resections obtained during corrective heart surgery supplied the thymus tissue. Sequencing was performed with immunoSEQ multiplex PCR; in TCRdb, only in-frame clones are kept and a portion is missing. Altogether tens of thousands of clones are present, roughly 94% being singletons, with the ten largest covering 0.034%. On this clone itself: Its antigen is undetermined.

Regarding the study as a whole: Unrelated people showed highly overlapping thymic repertoires, related research reported. V and J genes seemed to be used with bias in thymic and blood repertoires.

The material sequenced was thymus tissue. The source is a girl under two years old with a congenital heart defect but otherwise immunologically healthy. The rearrangement links TRBV4-1 to TRBJ2-1; 9 bases line up with TRBD2. For the CDR3, the DNA is TGCGCCAGCAGCCAAGATTTCGCCCTAGCGGGAAGGGATGAGCAGTTCTTC. Translating it yields CASSQDFALAGRDEQFF.